The clone carrying this TCR beta chain was seen a single time. Likely a read error: the CDR3 ends without its conserved phenylalanine or tryptophan. It is unclear where the CDR3 begins or ends on the DNA, so no DNA is shown, and the CDR3 is as TCRdb lists it. Priming with a constant-region primer yielded TCR beta cDNA from about 450 ng total RNA. Slightly modified ARM-PCR served as the procedure for the TCR beta libraries. These libraries came from three rounds of nested multiplex PCR. The first two PCR rounds used TRBV1-TRBV30 forward primers with a C-beta reverse primer, around 10 cycles each. One entry per CDR3 protein results from TCRdb running MiXCR on the multiplex PCR reads. Here the sample spans approximately 80,000 distinct CDR3 sequences, 69% being singletons. The source of the sample is a study of tumor-infiltrating lymphocytes in primary liver carcinoma. The overall study: Spanning 30 to 69 years of age, the patients were men and women.

Total RNA and DNA came together from roughly 20-30 mg of bulk tissue without cell sorting. Looked up from germline, CDR1 is MNHNY and CDR2 is SVGAGI (reference sequence). Counting both end residues, the CDR3 totals 15 amino acids. J is TRBJ1-1 and V is TRBV6-6; the D call in the table, TRBD1, was not verified against the DNA. The receptor was derived from a man aged 35 to 55 with primary liver carcinoma and hepatitis B virus infection. Sequencing was performed on tumor-adjacent normal liver tissue. The CDR3 is CASSPTGQGSGEALV.